Following are 11 T cell receptor beta chains from one sample sequenced in a study of blood T cell repertoires in COVID-19. Sequenced by immunoSEQ multiplex PCR; TCRdb stores in-frame clones only, minus some. The data contain about 170,000 clones, 83% of them singletons. The sample was peripheral blood. The receptors come from a woman aged 80 or over with acute or convalescent COVID-19.

The genes are TRBV3-1 (or the pseudogene TRBV3-2) and TRBJ2-7; D remains unclear. In germline, CDR1 is LGHDT, CDR2 YNNKEL (reference sequence). This CDR3 comprises 14 residues. V was cut by 2 bases and J by 6 bases, with 14 bases left in between. Here the CDR3 reads CASSQLGPPGEQYF. The CDR3 DNA follows: TGTGCCAGCAGCCAATTAGGCCCTCCGGGCGAGCAGTACTTC.

This chain joins TRBV18 and TRBJ2-2, with TRBD1 matching over 7 bases. The trim removed 2 bases at V and 5 bases at J, leaving 2 bases unmatched. This CDR3 contains 14 residues. Germline V gene lookup returns CDR1 KGHSH and CDR2 LQKENI. CDR3 sequence reads: CASSPRGLTGELFF. The CDR3 region has the DNA TGTGCCAGCTCACCAAGGGGGCTGACCGGGGAGCTGTTTTTT.

V gene TRBV29-1 combines with J gene TRBJ2-1; maybe TRBD2 (6 bases). Per the germline V gene, CDR1 is SQVTM and CDR2 is ANQGSEA. The CDR3 loop spans 13 amino acids. The CDR3 region has the DNA TGCACCTATCTGGGGGGTGGAGGGAATGAGCAGTTCTTC. The encoded protein is CTYLGGGGNEQFF.

V is TRBV15 and J is TRBJ2-2, with D perhaps matching TRBD2 (7 bases). This CDR3 comprises 19 residues. In germline, CDR1 is LNHNV, CDR2 YYDKDF (reference sequence). V shed 3 bases and J shed 1 base, with 21 bases lying between them. The CDR3 here is CATSSSFLRGGGNTGELFF. The CDR3 coding sequence is TGTGCCACCAGCAGCAGCTTTCTGAGGGGAGGGGGGAACACCGGGGAGCTGTTTTTT.

This clone was counted a few times. The chain links TRBV18 to TRBJ1-3; no firm D call. Germline CDR1 reads KGHSH; CDR2 reads LQKENI. V dropped 4 bases and J dropped 0 bases, with 13 bases sitting between them. This CDR3 is 16 amino acids long. The CDR3 DNA is TGTGCCAGCTCACTCTCGGGTGACCGCTCTGGAAACACCATATATTTT. Translating gives CASSLSGDRSGNTIYF.

V usage is TRBV18 and J usage is TRBJ1-3; 9 bases are a match to TRBD1. V trimming: 3 bases; J trimming: 4 bases; junction bases outside the gene matches: 10. Germline-derived CDR1 and CDR2 are KGHSH and LQKENI. The CDR3 is made up of 17 amino acids. Here the CDR3 DNA reads TGTGCCAGCTCACCTCCCGGGACAGGGAACTTCGGAAACACCATATATTTT. Translating gives CASSPPGTGNFGNTIYF.

This clone was seen a single time. The CDR3 bases are TGTGCCACCAGTGATTTGGGTCTCGCAGAAAACACCGGGGAGCTGTTTTTT. Protein sequence: CATSDLGLAENTGELFF. This chain connects TRBV24-1 to TRBJ2-2; D not certain. CDR3 length: 17 residues. V lost 0 bases and J 2 bases, leaving 12 bases between the germline ends. The germline gives CDR1 KGHDR, CDR2 SFDVKD.

The rearrangement uses TRBV18 and TRBJ1-1; 8 bases fit TRBD1. CDR1 is KGHSH, CDR2 LQKENI, per germline. The CDR3 runs to 14 residues. Trimming took 6 bases from V and 4 from J; bases not matched to a gene: 7. CDR3: CASSPTGGSTEAFF. The CDR3 region has the DNA TGTGCCAGCTCGCCTACAGGGGGAAGCACTGAAGCTTTCTTT. Complete variable domain (other parts from reference TRBV18 and TRBJ1-1): NAGVMQNPRHLVRRRGQEARLRCSPMKGHSHVYWYRQLPEEGLKFMVYLQKENIIDESGMPKERFSAEFPKEGPSILRIQQVVRGDSAAYFCASSPTGGSTEAFFGQGTRLTVV.

The rearrangement uses TRBV25-1 and TRBJ2-2; 7 bases map to TRBD1. V dropped 7 bases and J dropped 5; count of bases not matched to a gene: 13. CDR3 length: 16 residues. Germline V gene data show CDR1 as MGHDK and CDR2 as SYGVNS. In nucleotides, the CDR3 is TGTGCCAGCACAGATACTAGACAGGGATCGACCGGGGAGCTGTTTTTT. Its protein product is CASTDTRQGSTGELFF.

The chain has TRBV19 and TRBJ1-1; a possible D gene is TRBD1 (5 bases). CDR1 is LNHDA, CDR2 SQIVND, per germline (reference sequence). Trimming shortened V by 3 bases and J by 4 bases, and 18 bases separated the two germline ends. The CDR3 consists of 16 residues. DNA of the CDR3: TGTGCCAGTAGTATTCTGCAGGGAGGATGGGGCACTGAAGCTTTCTTT. Protein product: CASSILQGGWGTEAFF.

The J gene is TRBJ1-3, the V gene TRBV6-5; D gene ambiguous. Trimming took off 8 bases at V and 0 bases at J, with 11 bases between the two ends. The CDR3 spans 14 residues. CDR1 and CDR2 (germline): MNHEY, SVGAGI. The DNA for the CDR3 is TGTGCCAGCTCACAAGGGAGCTCTGGAAACACCATATATTTT. Protein sequence: CASSQGSSGNTIYF.